This TCR beta chain was profiled in a study of OX40 agonist ivuxolimab in advanced cancers. The wider study: Patients were infused with ivuxolimab every 2 weeks at 0.01 to 10 mg/kg. Earlier anti-PD-1, anti-PD-L1 or anti-CTLA-4 therapy was permitted; 30% to 45% had received some.

This clone was found a few times. Antigen unknown. Assay used: immunoSEQ multiplex PCR; TCRdb lists only in-frame clones, some missing. The profile covers roughly 36,000 clones, with over 60% appearing a single time and about 21% taken by the ten largest. Notes on the study in general: At 0.1-3.0 mg/kg, partial responders had clonal expansion among the lowest observed.

The length of the CDR3 is 16 residues. Trimming pared 5 bases from V and 0 bases from J, leaving 16 bases between. Germline CDR1 is MNHEY and CDR2 is SMNVEV (reference sequence). This chain connects TRBV27 to TRBJ1-1, with a tentative D call TRBD1 (6 bases). The clonotype originates from an adult with an advanced solid tumor such as melanoma, head and neck, liver or kidney cancer. The source material was CD4+ or CD8+ T cells sorted from blood, sampled in a trial of the OX40 agonist ivuxolimab. Written as DNA, the CDR3 is TGTGCCAGCAGTCCGGGAACGGGGGCGATGAACACTGAAGCTTTCTTT. Translating gives CASSPGTGAMNTEAFF.